The 2 T cell receptor beta chains given below trace back to one sample, sequenced in a study of early stage breast cancer tumors. Clones were read by immunoSEQ multiplex PCR, and TCRdb kept only the in-frame ones, dropping some. The profile shows about 8,400 clones, 60% to 80% of them singletons. Sequenced input: normal breast tissue next to the tumor. These TCRs come from a person between 55 and 69 years old with breast cancer.

CDR3 DNA sequence: TGTGCCAGCAGCAACATAAAGGCCGGGGCCAACGTCCTGACTTTC. Translation: CASSNIKAGANVLTF. This chain connects TRBV2 to TRBJ2-6; no definite D call. CDR1 SNHLY and CDR2 FYNNEI come from the germline V gene. This CDR3 contains 15 residues. Trimming took 6 bases from V and 4 from J, leaving 13 bases between them. Filled out from reference TRBV2 and TRBJ2-6, the complete variable domain reads EPEVTQTPSHQVTQMGQEVILRCVPISNHLYFYWYRQILGQKVEFLVSFYNNEISEKSEIFDDQFSVERPDGSNFTLKIRSTKLEDSAMYFCASSNIKAGANVLTFGAGSRLTVL.

This clone appeared once. This chain links TRBV7-9 with TRBJ1-1; TRBD1 aligns across 12 bases. Germline V gene data show CDR1 as SEHNR and CDR2 as FQNEAQ (reference sequence). Trimming cost V 5 bases and J 5 bases; bases outside gene matches: 9. CDR3 length: 16 residues. The chain's CDR3 is CASSPGTGGLLTEAFF. The CDR3 nucleotides are TGTGCCAGCAGCCCGGGGACAGGGGGCTTGTTGACTGAAGCTTTCTTT.